This paragraph covers one T cell receptor (beta chain) sequence. TCRdb's table, derived via immunoSEQ multiplex PCR, lists solely in-frame clones and lacks some. Of tens of thousands of clones in the sample, around nine tenths were seen once. Researchers isolated CD4+ and CD8+ cells by positive magnetic bead selection and then checked their purity by flow cytometry. These data belong to a study of somatic mutations in cytotoxic T cells in rheumatoid arthritis. Study in general: Right after diagnosis, and before any treatment had started, patient peripheral blood (about 30 ml EDTA) was drawn. Among the T-cell populations stained with V beta antibodies, some were separated by flow sorting at nearly 100% purity, including V beta1+ cells whose TCRB was sequenced.

Unmatched junction bases numbered 9, after V lost 7 bases and J lost 2 bases. The CDR3 covers 14 residues. Per the germline V gene, CDR1 is SGDLS and CDR2 is YYNGEE. Material: CD8+ T cells sorted from blood. The sequence derives from an adult with rheumatoid arthritis. This chain connects TRBV9 to TRBJ2-7; 7 bases match TRBD1. The CDR3 nucleotides are TGTGCCAGCGGACAGGAGCTAGAGGCCTACGAGCAGTACTTC. Translated: CASGQELEAYEQYF. The full variable domain, its missing parts supplied by reference TRBV9 and TRBJ2-7, is DSGVTQTPKHLITATGQRVTLRCSPRSGDLSVYWYQQSLDQGLQFLIQYYNGEERAKGNILERFSAQQFPDLHSELNLSSLELGDSALYFCASGQELEAYEQYFGPGTRLTVT.